The entry that follows covers one TCR beta chain sequence. The data derive from a study of shared clonotypes between healthy human individuals. Measured with immunoSEQ multiplex PCR; TCRdb has only the in-frame clones, and not every one. Of about 1.5 million clones listed, approximately 98% are singletons. Germline V gives CDR1 SNHLY, CDR2 FYNNEI. CDR3 length equals 13 residues. V was pared by 1 base and J by 4 bases, with 8 bases between. The chain combines TRBV2 with TRBJ2-7; no clear D. The sample consisted of naive CD4+ T cells sorted from blood. Regarding subset: CD45RA+ positively selected. The receptor was derived from a man aged 30 to 45 in good health. The CDR3 sequence: CASSEVWRYEQYF. The CDR3 DNA is TGTGCCAGCAGTGAAGTATGGCGGTACGAGCAGTACTTC.